This T cell receptor beta chain was obtained from a study of human CD8 memory T cell subsets. Study observations and caveats: Stem-like memory T cell repertoires seemed more diverse than precursor exhausted ones by Chao1 estimates.

UMI-labeled 5' RACE generated the TCR beta libraries. TCRdb re-called the 5' RACE reads; every CDR3 protein appears as one record, without DNA. Its table lists some 10,000 distinct CDR3 sequences. With regard to this clonotype: Its antigen remains unknown.

Sequenced sample: CD8+ T cells from PBMCs. The TCR originated in a human donor in good health.

The CDR3 loop is CASSQGRGGSGGTNEQFF. This chain links TRBV4-1 with TRBJ2-1; TCRdb's assignment of TRBD2 cannot be checked, as there is no DNA. CDR1 and CDR2 from the germline V gene are MGHRA and YSYEKL. The CDR3 is 18 residues long.